What follows is one TCR beta chain and its context. Its recognized antigen is unknown. No much larger clone is present one base from it, and per-base qualities are unavailable. The data derive from a study of T cell responses to AZD1222 COVID-19 vaccine (dated by TCRdb to the early 2020s). Regarding the complete study: AZD1222 recipients given second doses at about 4 weeks or at about 12 weeks were pooled, since spike-specific TCR depth and breadth were not found to differ between the two schedules. A total of 230 to 250 trial participants underwent TCR sequencing, of whom about 210 received two doses of AZD1222 and roughly 25 received two doses of the MenACWY control vaccine. Trial participants were enrolled by age into 18-55, 56-69 and 70-plus year subgroups, with approximately 150, 30 and 60 TCR-sequenced participants respectively. Study-level results and caveats: A significant rise in spike-specific TCR breadth and depth was observed after two AZD1222 doses relative to day 0 and relative to MenACWY recipients. Conclusions about previously exposed vaccinees are limited, since just six AZD1222 recipients were seropositive for SARS-CoV-2 at baseline. The 56-69-year group was small, and its depth increase did not reach significance, likely because of low power. Participants were mostly white British, with more females than males. The authors suggested clonal diversity may have been underestimated. Because no samples from the day 14 peak response were available, repertoires could be characterized only after the peak T cell response. The vaccine-associated CD4 TCRs covered the entire spike protein, and the dominant responses fell in regions 160-218 and 743-854. Reportedly, close to half of the unique spike-specific TCRs recognized epitopes lying outside the regions that are mutated in the B.1.351 and B.1.1.7 variants.

The CDR3 regions of human TCRbeta chains were analyzed by immunosequencing. On the study's bioinformatics: Repertoire TCRs were matched against a reference library of SARS-CoV-2-specific TCRs generated with the MIRA antigen-specificity platform. Breadth was defined as the fraction of unique TCRs that were SARS-CoV-2-associated. Depth was defined as the fraction of total T cells that were SARS-CoV-2-associated. Using the MIRA data, each spike-specific TCR was mapped to the spike region that the TCR reacts to and placed in a CD4 or CD8 class. Log10-transformed breadth and depth values were compared by one-way ANOVA with Sidak's multiple comparisons tests. Held by TCRdb, this immuneACCESS table contains in-frame sequences only and omits some clones. Under half of the omission traces to an unresolved V gene where checked; the cause of the rest is unknown. V and J calls and clone size are as listed in that table; D and trimming were resolved from the DNA. This sample is represented by about 55,000 clones; roughly 90% of them were singletons. Of the sample, roughly 2.1% falls within the top ten clones.

Trimming takes 3 bases off V and 3 bases off J; junction bases not matched to a gene: 5. The CDR3 sequence holds 15 residues, the cysteine and phenylalanine included. The DNA shown is the 45-base CDR3, in frame from base 1. Looking up the germline V gene yields CDR1 KGHSH and CDR2 LQKENI. In light of the paper, this sample's time point label describes: baseline before first vaccination. Samples from vaccinated people were obtained from the UK trials COV001 and COV002, which included a single-blind randomized controlled phase 2/3 trial of AZD1222 (ChAdOx1 nCoV-19) in healthy adults. Trial participant PBMC samples were collected at day 0 and day 28 after the second dose for TCRbeta chain sequencing.

This TCR was recovered from an adult in good health. The chain employs TRBV18 and TRBJ1-5, and 7 junction bases match TRBD1. Sequencing used peripheral blood, obtained on day 0 of AZD1222 vaccination. The encoded CDR3 is CASSPGQFSNQPQHF. Read as DNA, the sequence is TGTGCCAGCTCACCGGGACAGTTTTCCAATCAGCCCCAGCATTTT.